This passage covers 24 T cell receptor beta chains from one sample sequenced in a study of T-cell reconstitution after alpha-beta-depleted transplantation in children. It was with unique molecular identifiers that the TCRbeta library was prepared. TCRdb passed the PCR reads through MiXCR, listing each CDR3 protein once. The sample carries some 290,000 distinct CDR3 sequences, more than 8% recorded once. The sample in question was PBMCs from the stem cell graft donor, obtained from the stem cell graft. The receptors come from a human donor who donated a stem cell graft to a child with SCID.

The chain joins TRBV10-3 to TRBJ2-3, with 7 nucleotides matching TRBD2. The CDR3 runs 16 residues. V trimming: 10 bases; J trimming: 2 bases; junction bases outside the gene matches: 15. CDR1 is ENHRY, CDR2 SYGVKD, per germline. CDR3 in DNA: TGTGCCACAAATGGCCATGAGCGGGGAGTCACAGATACGCAGTATTTT. Its protein product is CATNGHERGVTDTQYF.

The chain has TRBV7-2 and TRBJ1-6; D perhaps matches TRBD1 (6 bases). Germline V gives CDR1 SGHTA, CDR2 FQGNSA. CDR3 size: 14 residues. Deletions cut 3 bases from V and 10 bases from J, with 13 bases between. DNA for the CDR3: TGTGCCAGCAGCTTCTTGGAGGGGGGCTCACCCCTCCACTTT. Protein: CASSFLEGGSPLHF.

This clonotype was seen at least ten times. V gene TRBV7-8 combines with J gene TRBJ2-3; D unresolved. In germline, CDR1 is SGHVS, CDR2 FQNEAQ. The CDR3 extends over 13 amino acids. Between the trimmed V and J ends, which lost 2 bases and 6 bases, there was a span of 9 bases. The CDR3 here is CASSLFPLDTQYF. CDR3 in DNA: TGTGCCAGCAGCTTATTCCCCCTCGATACGCAGTATTTT.

V usage is TRBV20-1 and J usage is TRBJ2-7; the match to TRBD1 covers 10 bases. Looked up from germline, CDR1 is DFQATT and CDR2 is SNEGSKA (reference sequence). V lost 4 bases to trimming and J lost 1 base; unmatched junction nucleotides: 4. This CDR3 is 14 amino acids long. CDR3 sequence reads: CSATPGQGSYEQYF. The CDR3, as DNA: TGCAGTGCTACTCCGGGACAGGGGTCCTACGAGCAGTACTTC.

This clonotype was detected ten times or more. The gene calls are TRBV10-1 and TRBJ2-6; a weak D match, TRBD2 (5 bases). Germline V lookup: CDR1 WNHNN, CDR2 SYGVQD (reference sequence). The CDR3 has 18 residues. V gave up 7 bases and J gave up 0 bases, with 19 bases separating them. CDR3 amino acids: CASTEGRKGLSGANVLTF. The CDR3 bases are TGCGCCAGCACCGAGGGTCGGAAAGGTCTCTCTGGGGCCAACGTCCTGACTTTC.

Details on this clonotype: This is likely a read error, given that the CDR3 carries no conserved phenylalanine or tryptophan at its end. CDR3 coding DNA: TGTGCCAGCAGCCCGGACAGGGTTACCGATCAGCCCCAGCATCTT. It codes for CASSPDRVTDQPQHL. The rearrangement uses TRBV7-8 and TRBJ1-5; 8 bases map to TRBD1. In germline, CDR1 is SGHVS, CDR2 FQNEAQ. CDR3 length equals 15 residues. Germline trimming cut 5 bases from V and 5 bases from J; bases unmatched to any gene: 8.

The V call is TRBV27, the J call TRBJ1-1; perhaps TRBD1 as D (6 bases). Trimming shortened V by 5 bases and J by 6 bases, and 19 bases separated the two germline ends. This CDR3 is 15 amino acids long. Germline V gene lookup returns CDR1 MNHEY and CDR2 SMNVEV (reference sequence). This CDR3 is CASSTPKGGASEAFF. CDR3 nucleotide sequence: TGTGCCAGCAGTACCCCCAAGGGGGGGGCCTCTGAAGCTTTCTTT.

This clonotype has at least ten counts. The chain is built from TRBV2 and TRBJ2-6; D is possibly TRBD1 (5 bases). Germline V lookup: CDR1 SNHLY, CDR2 FYNNEI. There are 15 residues in the CDR3. With 8 bases removed from V and 0 bases from J, the gap between germline ends came to 11 bases. Written as DNA, the CDR3 is TGTGCCAGCGCCAGGGTTTTCTCTGGGGCCAACGTCCTGACTTTC. This encodes CASARVFSGANVLTF.

Comment on this clonotype: Sequence at one end of the junction differs from germline and may be a read error. The chain combines TRBV19 with TRBJ1-1; D might be TRBD1 (5 bases). Germline V gene data show CDR1 as LNHDA and CDR2 as SQIVND (reference sequence). The CDR3 is 14 residues long. CDR3 protein: CASSWDGPNTESFF. For the CDR3, the DNA is TGTGCCAGTAGTTGGGACGGACCGAACACTGAATCTTTCTTT.

This clonotype was counted a few times. The chain links TRBV6-5 to TRBJ1-2, with 7 bases aligning to TRBD1. The CDR3 sequence is 13 residues long. Germline V gene data show CDR1 as MNHEY and CDR2 as SVGAGI. The junction had 9 bases not matched to a gene; V was cut back by 6 bases and J by 8 bases. The CDR3 coding sequence is TGTGCCAGCAGCTTAGGACAGGTTGGGGGCTACACCTTC. Protein: CASSLGQVGGYTF.

This clonotype was seen ten or more times. The gene calls are TRBV12-3 or TRBV12-4 and TRBJ2-7, with a tentative D call TRBD2 (6 bases). Trimming shortened V by 6 bases and J by 3 bases, and 15 bases separated the two germline ends. The CDR3 has 14 residues. CDR3 DNA: TGTGCCAGCAGCTTGGCGGGGTACGGCTACGAGCAGTACTTC. It yields the protein CASSLAGYGYEQYF.

A few counts support this clonotype. The chain recombines TRBV14 with TRBJ2-7; 7 nucleotides line up with TRBD1. This CDR3 spans 15 amino acids. Germline-derived CDR1 and CDR2 are SGHDN and FVKESK. The ends lost 1 base at V and 2 bases at J; junction bases unmatched: 5. DNA of the CDR3: TGTGCCAGCAGCCAAGGCCGAGGGACAGCCTACGAGCAGTACTTC. This sequence encodes CASSQGRGTAYEQYF.

The chain couples TRBV5-4 to TRBJ2-1; D not certain. The V end lost 4 bases, the J end lost 8 bases, and 13 bases lay between the germline ends. The CDR3 is made up of 13 amino acids. CDR1 is SGHNT, CDR2 YYREEE, per germline (reference sequence). The CDR3 loop is CASSRPSKYEQFF. The DNA for the CDR3 is TGTGCCAGCAGCCGGCCGTCCAAGTATGAGCAGTTCTTC.

This sequence joins TRBV5-1 and TRBJ2-7; TRBD1 matches at 7 bases. J was trimmed by 1 base and V by 1 base; bases with no gene match: 5. From germline, CDR1 is SGHRS and CDR2 YFSETQ. This CDR3 is built from 15 residues. CDR3 DNA: TGCGCCAGCAGCTTGACGGCAGGGGGTTCCTACGAGCAGTACTTC. Its translation: CASSLTAGGSYEQYF.

In this sample, this clonotype turned up a few times. At one of its ends the junction is not consistent with the germline gene, which may arise from a read error. This chain joins TRBV20-1 and TRBJ2-3; perhaps TRBD2 as D (6 bases). CDR3 length equals 17 residues. From germline, CDR1 is DFQATT and CDR2 SNEGSKA (reference sequence). The CDR3 nucleotides are TGCTGTGCTAGAGATGCTAGAGGGCTAGCGAACACAGATACGCAGTATTTT. Its translation is CCARDARGLANTDTQYF.

This clonotype was counted many times. This sequence joins TRBV7-9 and TRBJ2-7; D possibly corresponds to TRBD2 (6 bases). V was shortened by 4 bases and J by 4 bases, with 11 bases between the two germline ends. The length of the CDR3 is 13 residues. Looked up from germline, CDR1 is SEHNR and CDR2 is FQNEAQ (reference sequence). The CDR3 coding sequence is TGTGCCAGCAGCTCCCCCGGGGGTTACGAGCAGTACTTC. Translating gives CASSSPGGYEQYF.

This clonotype occurred many times. The chain carries TRBV5-1 and TRBJ2-1; D unresolved. V was trimmed by 0 bases and J by 0 bases, leaving 13 bases between them. Per germline, CDR1 SGHRS and CDR2 YFSETQ. This CDR3 contains 17 residues. Here the CDR3 reads CASSLAENPTSYNEQFF. The CDR3 DNA reads TGCGCCAGCAGCTTGGCGGAGAACCCGACCTCCTACAATGAGCAGTTCTTC.

This clonotype has a handful of counts. The chain is built from TRBV25-1 and TRBJ1-4; perhaps TRBD1 as D (5 bases). V lost 3 bases to trimming and J lost 3 bases, with 14 bases between them. The CDR3 consists of 16 residues. Per germline, CDR1 MGHDK and CDR2 SYGVNS. The CDR3 DNA is TGTGCCAGCAGTGATCTAGGGGAGGGAGCTAATGAAAAACTGTTTTTT. It codes for CASSDLGEGANEKLFF.

This clonotype was detected a few times. The chain joins TRBV14 to TRBJ2-7; 7 bases agree with TRBD1. This CDR3 has 16 amino acids. V shed 1 base and J 0 bases; nucleotides not matched to a gene: 6. Germline CDR1 is SGHDN and CDR2 is FVKESK. DNA for the CDR3: TGTGCCAGCAGCCAAGCAAGGACAGGCCTCTCCTACGAGCAGTACTTC. Translation: CASSQARTGLSYEQYF.

The chain links TRBV2 to TRBJ2-7; 7 nucleotides agree with TRBD2. The germline V gene has CDR1 SNHLY and CDR2 FYNNEI. With V trimmed by 9 bases and J by 2 bases, 7 bases remained unmatched. The CDR3 has 13 residues. The CDR3 reads CASSDRGAYEQYF. CDR3 bases: TGTGCCAGTTCGGACCGGGGGGCCTACGAGCAGTACTTC.

This clonotype was counted between two and nine times. The chain has TRBV5-6 and TRBJ1-6, with D perhaps matching TRBD1 (5 bases). This CDR3 has 14 amino acids. With 4 bases removed from V and 7 bases from J, the gap between germline ends came to 12 bases. Germline V gives CDR1 SGHDT, CDR2 YYEEEE. The CDR3 DNA is TGTGCCAGCAGCCCCGGGGCAAGGAATTCACCCCTCCACTTT. Residues: CASSPGARNSPLHF.

V is TRBV20-1 and J is TRBJ2-3, with 9 bases matching TRBD2. CDR3 length equals 14 residues. J lost 4 bases, V lost 3 bases, and 5 bases had no gene match. Looked up from germline, CDR1 is DFQATT and CDR2 is SNEGSKA (reference sequence). For the CDR3, the DNA is TGCAGTGCTAGTGAGGGCGGGGGGGCAGATACGCAGTATTTT. Translated, it gives CSASEGGGADTQYF.

Ten or more counts support this clonotype. V is TRBV12-3 or TRBV12-4 and J is TRBJ2-7; 7 bases match TRBD1. The V segment lost 6 bases and the J segment 2 bases; nucleotides outside the gene matches: 10. This CDR3 region has 15 residues. In nucleotides, the CDR3 is TGTGCCAGCAGCTATGGGACAGTACCAACCTACGAGCAGTACTTC. Its protein product is CASSYGTVPTYEQYF.

This clonotype was seen at least ten times. CDR3 loop: CASSLEGVDGYTF. The CDR3 nucleotides read TGCGCCAGCAGCTTGGAGGGGGTGGATGGCTACACCTTC. This chain connects TRBV5-1 to TRBJ1-2; D is possibly TRBD1 (6 bases). Deletions cut 0 bases from V and 6 bases from J, with 9 bases between. The germline gives CDR1 SGHRS, CDR2 YFSETQ. This CDR3 contains 13 residues.